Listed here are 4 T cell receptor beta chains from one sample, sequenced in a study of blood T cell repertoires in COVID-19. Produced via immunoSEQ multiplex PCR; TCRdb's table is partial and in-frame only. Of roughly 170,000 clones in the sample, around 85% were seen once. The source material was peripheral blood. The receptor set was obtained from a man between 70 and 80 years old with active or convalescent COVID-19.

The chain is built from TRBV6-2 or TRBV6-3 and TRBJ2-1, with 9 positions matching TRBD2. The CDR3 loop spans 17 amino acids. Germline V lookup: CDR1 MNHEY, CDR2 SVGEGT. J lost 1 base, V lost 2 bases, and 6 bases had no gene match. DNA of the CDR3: TGTGCCAGCAGTTACGTGGCGGGAGGGTGGTCCTACAATGAGCAGTTCTTC. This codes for CASSYVAGGWSYNEQFF.

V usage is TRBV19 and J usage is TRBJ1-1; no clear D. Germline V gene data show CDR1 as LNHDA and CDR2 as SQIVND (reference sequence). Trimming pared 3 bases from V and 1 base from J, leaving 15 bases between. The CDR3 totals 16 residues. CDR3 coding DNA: TGTGCCAGTAGTATCGGCTCTGTAGGGAGGAACACTGAAGCTTTCTTT. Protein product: CASSIGSVGRNTEAFF. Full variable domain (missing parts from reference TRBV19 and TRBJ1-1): DGGITQSPKYLFRKEGQNVTLSCEQNLNHDAMYWYRQDPGQGLRLIYYSQIVNDFQKGDIAEGYSVSREKKESFPLTVTSAQKNPTAFYLCASSIGSVGRNTEAFFGQGTRLTVV.

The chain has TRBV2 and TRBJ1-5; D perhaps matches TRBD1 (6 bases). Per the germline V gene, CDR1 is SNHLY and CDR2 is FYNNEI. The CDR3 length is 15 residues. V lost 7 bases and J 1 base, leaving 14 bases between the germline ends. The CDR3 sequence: CASTTQGLSNQPQHF. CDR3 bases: TGTGCCAGCACCACACAGGGTCTCAGCAATCAGCCCCAGCATTTT.

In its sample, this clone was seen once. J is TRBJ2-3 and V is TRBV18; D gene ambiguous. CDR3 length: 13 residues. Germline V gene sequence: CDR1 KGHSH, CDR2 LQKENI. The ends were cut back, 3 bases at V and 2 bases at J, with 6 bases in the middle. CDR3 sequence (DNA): TGTGCCAGCTCACCGACTCCCACAGATACGCAGTATTTT. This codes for CASSPTPTDTQYF.